Below are 20 T cell receptor beta chains sequenced from a single sample in a study of T cell responses to AZD1222 COVID-19 vaccine (TCRdb year 2021). In light of the paper, this sample's time point label describes: about 28 days (+/-7) after the second vaccine dose. Libraries were built with the immunoSEQ multiplex PCR assay. The immuneACCESS repertoire file appears here via TCRdb, limited to in-frame rearrangements. These files lack a portion of the clones; in checked studies, under half of the deficit traces to unresolved V genes, and the cause of the others is not known. The sample table shows over 75,000 clones, and 75% to 90% are seen once. In total, the top ten clones hold roughly 3.1% of the sample. The input for sequencing was peripheral blood, taken 28 days after the second AZD1222 dose. These receptors all stem from an adult who received the AZD1222 COVID-19 vaccine.

The chain couples TRBV30 to TRBJ2-7; perhaps TRBD1 as D (5 bases). The V end lost 1 base, the J end lost 2 bases, and 6 bases lay between the germline ends. The CDR3 has 12 amino acids. Germline CDR1 reads GTSNPN; CDR2 reads SVGIG (reference sequence). DNA of the CDR3: TGTGCCTGGAGTGAACAGGCCTACGAGCAGTACTTC. Its protein product is CAWSEQAYEQYF.

A note on this clone: The junction does not match germline at one end; this may be a read error. The chain has TRBV6-6 and TRBJ2-7, with TRBD1 matching over 9 bases. CDR3 length: 14 amino acids. The germline CDR1 and CDR2 sequences are MNHNY and SVGAGI (reference sequence). CDR3 sequence reads: CASSYSVVRDRVRF. The CDR3 coding sequence is TGTGCCAGCAGTTACTCGGTCGTTAGGGACAGGGTTCGGTTC.

The chain carries TRBV5-1 and TRBJ2-2, with TRBD1 as a possible D gene (5 bases). The V gene's germline CDR1 is SGHRS and CDR2 YFSETQ. The CDR3 has 19 residues. The V end lost 0 bases, the J end lost 5 bases, and 23 bases lay between the germline ends. The CDR3 loop is CASSLATRQSITGTGELFF. The CDR3 DNA follows: TGCGCCAGCAGCTTGGCCACTCGACAGTCCATCACTGGTACCGGGGAGCTGTTTTTT.

The chain employs TRBV30 and TRBJ2-3; no definite D call. There are 18 residues in the CDR3. Germline V gives CDR1 GTSNPN, CDR2 SVGIG (reference sequence). The V gene lost 0 bases and the J gene lost 0 bases, with 19 bases spanning the gap. The CDR3, as DNA: TGTGCCTGGAGTGTATTCCTAGAGACACAAAAGAGCACAGATACGCAGTATTTT. This gives the protein CAWSVFLETQKSTDTQYF.

V is TRBV5-1 and J is TRBJ1-2; no clear D gene. Per the germline V gene, CDR1 is SGHRS and CDR2 is YFSETQ. The CDR3 runs to 15 residues. With 4 bases removed from V and 5 bases from J, the gap between germline ends came to 18 bases. The CDR3 protein is CASSGNGGGQYGYTF. The CDR3 region has the DNA TGCGCCAGCAGCGGAAACGGAGGCGGTCAATATGGCTACACCTTC.

The V and J genes are TRBV7-2 and TRBJ1-2, with unresolved D. This CDR3 is 14 amino acids long. Germline V CDR1 and CDR2: SGHTA, FQGNSA. Trimming removed 5 bases from V and 2 bases from J, with 12 bases in between. The DNA of the CDR3 is TGTGCCAGCAGCCCGTCGACACTGAACTATGGCTACACCTTC. This gives the protein CASSPSTLNYGYTF.

The chain joins TRBV3-1 (or the pseudogene TRBV3-2) to TRBJ1-1; D is perhaps TRBD1 (5 bases). V lost 1 base to trimming and J lost 4 bases, with 13 bases between them. CDR1 and CDR2 (germline): LGHDT, YNNKEL (reference sequence). The CDR3 totals 15 residues. The CDR3: CASSQGAGGTTEAFF. The CDR3 nucleotides are TGTGCCAGCAGCCAAGGGGCCGGGGGGACCACTGAAGCTTTCTTT.

The V and J genes are TRBV7-3 and TRBJ2-1; 12 bases line up with TRBD2. J was trimmed by 0 bases and V by 8 bases; bases with no gene match: 11. Per germline, CDR1 SGHTA and CDR2 FQGTGA. The CDR3 consists of 18 residues. The CDR3 DNA follows: TGTGCCAGCGGACCTGGACTAGCGGGACTAAGCTCCTACAATGAGCAGTTCTTC. Translating it yields CASGPGLAGLSSYNEQFF.

The chain recombines TRBV7-9 with TRBJ1-1, with 7 positions matching TRBD1. Trimming cost V 2 bases and J 6 bases; bases outside gene matches: 9. The CDR3 consists of 15 residues. Germline lookup yields CDR1 SEHNR and CDR2 FQNEAQ (reference sequence). Here the CDR3 reads CASSLFAGGESEAFF. In DNA form, the CDR3 reads TGTGCCAGCAGCTTATTTGCAGGGGGGGAATCTGAAGCTTTCTTT.

The gene calls are TRBV13 and TRBJ1-1, with a weak D call TRBD1 (5 bases). The CDR3 is 16 residues long. The germline V and J ends were trimmed by 4 bases and 7 bases, with 22 bases remaining between them. Germline V CDR1 and CDR2: PRHDT, FYEKMQ (reference sequence). CDR3 DNA: TGTGCCAGCAGCTCCCGATCTAGGTCGGCGGGGCATGAAGCTTTCTTT. It is translated as CASSSRSRSAGHEAFF.

This clone has only one observation. The V call is TRBV4-1, the J call TRBJ2-7, with 10 bases identical to TRBD2. Germline CDR1 is MGHRA and CDR2 is YSYEKL. The CDR3 is 14 residues long. V gave up 0 bases and J gave up 4 bases; unmatched junction bases: 0. CDR3 bases: TGCGCCAGCAGCCAAGAAGCGGGAGGGTACGAGCAGTACTTC. Protein sequence: CASSQEAGGYEQYF.

V gene TRBV24-1 combines with J gene TRBJ2-1; 9 bases agree with TRBD1. The germline V gene has CDR1 KGHDR and CDR2 SFDVKD. The V and J ends lost 4 bases and 7 bases, in that order; junction bases with no gene match: 10. The CDR3 spans 16 residues. CDR3 DNA: TGTGCCACCAGTGACCTGACAGGGGGGCCTCGAAATGAGCAGTTCTTC. Encoded protein: CATSDLTGGPRNEQFF.

This sequence joins TRBV18 and TRBJ2-2, with 10 bases fitting TRBD2. Trimming removed 6 bases from V and 5 bases from J; junction bases left unmatched: 24. The CDR3 loop spans 21 amino acids. The germline V gene encodes CDR1 KGHSH and CDR2 LQKENI. The CDR3 region is CASSDHRYREASGSRTGELFF. CDR3 DNA sequence: TGTGCCAGCTCGGACCACAGATACAGGGAAGCTAGCGGGAGTCGGACCGGGGAGCTGTTTTTT.

The rearrangement joins TRBV5-6 to TRBJ2-7; 8 bases align to TRBD2. Looked up from germline, CDR1 is SGHDT and CDR2 is YYEEEE. The trim removed 4 bases at V and 2 bases at J, leaving 11 bases unmatched. This CDR3 is built from 16 residues. CDR3 coding DNA: TGTGCCAGCAGCCCGGGAGGGGCCGTCCGCCCCTACGAGCAGTACTTC. It translates to CASSPGGAVRPYEQYF.

This sequence joins TRBV7-2 and TRBJ2-1; D gene unclear. Germline loops: CDR1 SGHTA, CDR2 FQGNSA. The CDR3 is 15 residues long. V was clipped by 0 bases and J by 4 bases, with 10 bases between them. CDR3 in DNA: TGTGCCAGCAGCTTAGCTTCCTCACTGTACAATGAGCAGTTCTTC. Its translation: CASSLASSLYNEQFF.

The V gene is TRBV29-1, the J gene TRBJ2-7; no clear D gene. The V gene lost 2 bases and the J gene lost 6 bases, with 14 bases spanning the gap. In germline, CDR1 is SQVTM, CDR2 ANQGSEA. CDR3 length: 13 residues. The CDR3 DNA is TGCAGCGTTGAATGGCGCGGTCAAGGCGAGCAGTACTTC. Translation gives CSVEWRGQGEQYF.

The count of this clone is one. The chain carries TRBV29-1 and TRBJ1-1, with D hard to call. V was trimmed by 5 bases and J by 8 bases, leaving 9 bases between them. The CDR3 is 10 residues long. The V gene's germline CDR1 is SQVTM and CDR2 ANQGSEA. The CDR3 DNA is TGCAGCGTTCGGAACAGCGAAGCTTTCTTT. Translated: CSVRNSEAFF.

CDR3 in amino acids: CASSRTRGSTDTQYF. As DNA, the CDR3 is TGTGCCAGCAGCCGGACTCGAGGATCCACAGATACGCAGTATTTT. The chain carries TRBV7-2 and TRBJ2-3, with D perhaps matching TRBD2 (5 bases). CDR1 and CDR2 from the germline V gene are SGHTA and FQGNSA. This CDR3 contains 15 residues. Deletions cut 5 bases from V and 2 bases from J, with 14 bases between.

This chain connects TRBV28 to TRBJ1-5; maybe TRBD1 (5 bases). Germline V gene data show CDR1 as MDHEN and CDR2 as SYDVKM. V lost 6 bases and J lost 6, with 18 bases in between. CDR3 length: 15 amino acids. CDR3 region: CASSDSGGMGQPQHF. The DNA for the CDR3 is TGTGCCAGCAGCGATTCGGGGGGGATGGGTCAGCCCCAGCATTTT. Drawing the rest from reference TRBV28 and TRBJ1-5, the complete variable domain is DVKVTQSSRYLVKRTGEKVFLECVQDMDHENMFWYRQDPGLGLRLIYFSYDVKMKEKGDIPEGYSVSREKKERFSLILESASTNQTSMYLCASSDSGGMGQPQHFGDGTRLSIL.

Concerning this clone: The sample contains more than one DNA sequence encoding this CDR3. The rearrangement links TRBV12-3 or TRBV12-4 to TRBJ1-1, with D maybe TRBD1 (5 bases). V gave up 6 bases and J gave up 2 bases, with 10 bases separating them. The CDR3 consists of 13 residues. CDR3 DNA sequence: TGTGCCAGCAGCCTGGGACCAAACACTGAAGCTTTCTTT. Translation: CASSLGPNTEAFF.